This T cell receptor beta chain was obtained from a study of cytomegalovirus exposure and HLA in healthy donors. About the research overall: Of the donors genotyped, several hundred in all, about 82% fell in the Caucasian-associated ancestry cluster. Points from the study as a whole: Further analysis was carried out later, and it showed several of the most significant clusters appearing linked to common viral pathogens. Most TCR beta V segments were productive about 90% or about 30% of the time in an earlier analysis.

The PCR had 60 Vbeta and 13 Jbeta primers. The protocol was immunoSEQ multiplex PCR, while the TCRdb copy is restricted to in-frame clones and leaves out a portion. The data hold 95,000 to 100,000 clones, with around 73% observed a single time. This clone was seen once. Its matching antigen is unknown. With 1 base removed from V and 4 bases from J, the gap between germline ends came to 6 bases. Looked up from germline, CDR1 is MNHNS and CDR2 is SASEGT. The CDR3 length is 13 residues. Sequences were obtained from PBMCs. The V and J genes are TRBV6-1 and TRBJ2-3; D might be TRBD1 (6 bases). This clonotype was sampled from a middle-aged man in good health and CMV-seronegative. CDR3 in amino acids: CASSEGQADTQYF. CDR3 DNA sequence: TGTGCCAGCAGTGAAGGACAGGCAGATACGCAGTATTTT.